This T cell receptor beta chain was captured in a study of T cells expressing NK-cell markers. The CDR3 sequence is 14 residues long. Germline V CDR1 and CDR2: SGHRS, YFSETQ. TCRdb re-called the 5' RACE reads and shows each CDR3 protein once, DNA omitted. Its table records roughly 120,000 distinct CDR3 sequences. This sequence joins TRBV5-1 and TRBJ2-7; TCRdb gives TRBD2 as the D gene, but with no DNA this cannot be confirmed. Sequencing input: blood T cells: a sorted CD56 or NKG2C T cell subset, CD4+ or CD8+ T cells, or bulk PBMC T cells (not recorded which). The source of this sequence is a woman between 18 and 69 years old in good health. The CDR3 loop is CASSWTDPLDEQYF.